Described below is a single T cell receptor beta chain sequence and its context. Indicated time point: patch test 3, about 24 weeks after DPC sensitization. Treatment noted: therapeutic diphenylcyclopropenone sensitization with weekly scalp DPC. Every donor had alopecia and was 18 to 70 years old; all were suitable for DPC. The entry originates in a study of human T cells and chemical hapten exposure. Study-wide background: Patch testing placed 0.01% DPC on the upper back, with readings at 6 days. Alopecia areata, totalis or universalis affected patients, mainly female.

Using its own MiXCR run on the RACE reads, TCRdb lists one record per CDR3 protein. The table shows about 120,000 distinct CDR3 sequences, with approximately 10% occurring only once. The V and J ends lost 8 bases and 2 bases respectively, with 4 bases between them. This CDR3 comprises 12 residues. Germline-derived CDR1 and CDR2 are SNHLY and FYNNEI. The J gene is TRBJ2-6, the V gene TRBV2; no clear D gene. Sequenced material: whole blood, taken in connection with sensitization to the hapten diphenylcyclopropenone (DPC). This clonotype originated in a woman aged 50 to 65 with alopecia areata. Some clones in this sample may be carry-over from other donors' samples. This chain's CDR3 is CASHAGANVLTF. The CDR3 nucleotides read TGTGCCAGCCACGCTGGGGCCAACGTCCTGACTTTC.